The entry below gives a single T cell receptor beta chain sequence along with its context. This sample was included in a study of blood T cell repertoires in COVID-19. Study details: From the United States, Italy and Spain came samples of acute and convalescent COVID-19.

From germline, CDR1 is LNHDA and CDR2 SQIVND (reference sequence). The CDR3 consists of 15 residues. The V end lost 4 bases, the J end lost 7 bases, and 16 bases lay between the germline ends. In the authors' methods: For nucleated cells, counts were estimated from reference gene primer amplification. TCRdb keeps only in-frame clones here, not all; method: immunoSEQ multiplex PCR. That table furnishes V, J and clone size, whereas the DNA furnished D and trimming. The table lists approximately 190,000 clones, roughly 79% of them singletons, with around 15% in the top ten. The sequencing input was peripheral blood. This chain joins TRBV19 and TRBJ1-4, with D uncertain. The sequence derives from a man aged 60-69 years with active or convalescent COVID-19. The CDR3 nucleotides read TGTGCCAGTAGTACTACCGGGAGGGTAGGTGAAAAACTGTTTTTT. Protein product: CASSTTGRVGEKLFF.